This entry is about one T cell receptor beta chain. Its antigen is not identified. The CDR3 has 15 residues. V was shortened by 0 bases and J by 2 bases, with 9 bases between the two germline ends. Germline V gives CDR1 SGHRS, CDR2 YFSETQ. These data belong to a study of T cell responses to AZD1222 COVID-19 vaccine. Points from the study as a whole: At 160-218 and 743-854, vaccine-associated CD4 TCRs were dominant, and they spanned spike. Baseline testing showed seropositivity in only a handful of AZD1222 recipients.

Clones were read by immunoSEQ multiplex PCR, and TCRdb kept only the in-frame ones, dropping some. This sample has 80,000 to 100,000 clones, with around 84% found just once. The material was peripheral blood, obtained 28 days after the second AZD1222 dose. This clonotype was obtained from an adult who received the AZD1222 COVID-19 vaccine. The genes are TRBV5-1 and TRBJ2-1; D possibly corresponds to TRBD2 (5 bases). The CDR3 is CASSLVGETYNEQFF. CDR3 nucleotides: TGCGCCAGCAGCTTGGTCGGGGAAACCTACAATGAGCAGTTCTTC.